Sequencing of this T cell receptor beta chain was carried out in a study of blood T cell repertoires in COVID-19. Overall study: COVID-19 samples from acute and convalescent phases originated in the United States, Italy and Spain. From T cells, B-cell-depleted T cells, or PBMCs came the material, which was cDNA or gDNA.

In the original processing: Amplifying reference gene primers gave estimates of nucleated cell counts. The assay was immunoSEQ multiplex PCR, and TCRdb's table has in-frame clones only and misses some. V and J calls and clone size are those listed in that table; D and trimming were worked out from the DNA. Of hundreds of thousands of clones listed, almost 90% are singletons. In Seattle, patients joined the study during active infection and were tracked longitudinally. This clone was observed a few times. Additional DNA sequences in this sample encode the identical CDR3. CDR3 length: 15 amino acids. V dropped 3 bases and J dropped 1 base, with 12 bases sitting between them. Germline V gene lookup returns CDR1 SGHTA and CDR2 FQGNSA.

What was sequenced was peripheral blood. The J gene is TRBJ2-5, the V gene TRBV7-2; tentatively, D is TRBD2 (6 bases). This TCR came from a woman in her thirties with COVID-19, enrolled during active disease. The CDR3 DNA is TGTGCCAGCAGCTTGGGACTGCCAACCCAAGAGACCCAGTACTTC. Its translation is CASSLGLPTQETQYF.